These 10 T cell receptor beta chains were all obtained from the same sample, sequenced in a study of human T cells and chemical hapten exposure. TCRdb passed the RACE reads through MiXCR, listing each CDR3 protein once. The sample lists over 70,000 distinct CDR3 sequences; 14% were seen once. Time point denoted: pre-sensitization, week 0. Sample treatment: therapeutic diphenylcyclopropenone sensitization with weekly scalp DPC. The specimen was whole blood, collected in connection with sensitization to the hapten diphenylcyclopropenone (DPC). These receptors all come from a woman aged 50 to 60 with alopecia areata. Some clones in this sample may be carry-over from other donors' samples.

This clonotype occurred a few times. The chain employs TRBV6-6 and TRBJ1-1; D unresolved. Germline V CDR1 and CDR2: MNHNY, SVGAGI (reference sequence). V shed 10 bases and J shed 4 bases, with 13 bases lying between them. The CDR3 consists of 12 residues. CDR3 sequence reads: CATDGGSTEAFF. DNA of the CDR3: TGTGCCACCGACGGAGGGAGCACTGAAGCTTTCTTT.

As regards this clonotype: This sequence may be a read error, since a much larger clone differs from it by one base. The gene calls are TRBV28 and TRBJ2-7, with D perhaps matching TRBD1 (6 bases). The CDR3 is 12 residues long. Germline loops: CDR1 MDHEN, CDR2 SYDVKM. V shed 3 bases and J shed 8 bases, with 11 bases lying between them. As DNA, the CDR3 is TGTGCCAGCAGTTTCAGGGGATACAAGCAGTACTTC. This encodes CASSFRGYKQYF.

The genes are TRBV11-2 and TRBJ2-2, with TRBD1 identical over 8 bases. The J segment lost 3 bases and the V segment lost 5 bases, leaving 5 bases of the junction unmatched. Germline CDR1 and CDR2: SGHAT and FQNNGV. This CDR3 spans 15 amino acids. The CDR3 is CASSLRTGYTGELFF. For the CDR3, the DNA is TGTGCCAGCAGCCTGCGGACAGGGTACACCGGGGAGCTGTTTTTT. Filled out from reference TRBV11-2 and TRBJ2-2, the complete variable domain reads EAGVAQSPRYKIIEKRQSVAFWCNPISGHATLYWYQQILGQGPKLLIQFQNNGVVDDSQLPKDRFSAERLKGVDSTLKIQPAKLEDSAVYLCASSLRTGYTGELFFGEGSRLTVL.

Many counts were recorded for this clonotype. The chain carries TRBV5-5 and TRBJ1-3; D is unclear. Germline values: CDR1 SGHKS, CDR2 YYEKEE (reference sequence). The CDR3 is made up of 14 amino acids. V lost 1 base to trimming and J lost 0 bases, with 5 bases between them. The CDR3 region is CASSLKISGNTIYF. CDR3 nucleotides: TGTGCCAGCAGCTTGAAGATCTCTGGAAACACCATATATTTT. The full variable domain, completed using reference TRBV5-5 and TRBJ1-3, is DAGVTQSPTHLIKTRGQQVTLRCSPISGHKSVSWYQQVLGQGPQFIFQYYEKEERGRGNFPDRFSARQFPNYSSELNVNALLLGDSALYLCASSLKISGNTIYFGEGSWLTVV.

This clonotype was observed a few times. DNA for the CDR3: TGTGCCAGCAGTTTCACAGGGGCTTATAATTCACCCCTCCACTTT. Translated: CASSFTGAYNSPLHF. J is TRBJ1-6 and V is TRBV12-3 or TRBV12-4, with 7 bases matching TRBD1. V lost 3 bases and J lost 4; bases outside the gene matches: 3. The CDR3 has 15 amino acids.

This clonotype was seen a few times. V and J are TRBV27 and TRBJ1-3; no clear D. This CDR3 has 16 residues. Germline CDR1 MNHEY, CDR2 SMNVEV (reference sequence). Trimming took off 2 bases at V and 2 bases at J, with 13 bases between the two ends. The CDR3 protein is CASSLVYEGAGNTIYF. The CDR3 DNA is TGTGCCAGCAGTTTAGTCTATGAGGGAGCTGGAAACACCATATATTTT.

The chain links TRBV29-1 to TRBJ2-1; 7 nucleotides agree with TRBD1. V lost 3 bases, J lost 6 bases, and 8 bases stayed unmatched. This CDR3 is built from 14 residues. Germline V gene sequence: CDR1 SQVTM, CDR2 ANQGSEA. The CDR3 loop reads CSVEGLTGLNEQFF. The CDR3 coding sequence is TGCAGCGTTGAGGGGTTGACAGGGCTCAATGAGCAGTTCTTC.

This clonotype occurred a few times. The chain recombines TRBV19 with TRBJ1-5; D not certain. The germline CDR1 and CDR2 sequences are LNHDA and SQIVND (reference sequence). Between the trimmed V and J ends, which lost 3 bases and 3 bases, there was a span of 6 bases. There are 13 residues in the CDR3. The CDR3 protein is CASSISYNQPQHF. The CDR3, as DNA: TGTGCCAGTAGTATTTCCTACAATCAGCCCCAGCATTTT.

This chain connects TRBV4-3 to TRBJ2-3, with 12 bases aligning to TRBD1. CDR1 and CDR2 from the germline V gene are LGHNA and YSLEER. The V segment lost 0 bases and the J segment 5 bases; nucleotides outside the gene matches: 9. The CDR3 totals 18 residues. The CDR3 nucleotides are TGCGCCAGCAGCCAAGAACCCACCGGGACAGGGGGCAGAGATACGCAGTATTTT. Translated, it gives CASSQEPTGTGGRDTQYF.

The chain carries TRBV29-1 and TRBJ2-3; D not certain. The CDR3 sequence is 15 residues long. Germline assignment: CDR1 SQVTM and CDR2 ANQGSEA. Trimming removed 6 bases from V and 0 bases from J, with 16 bases in between. CDR3: CSVCSPDSSTDTQYF. CDR3 sequence (DNA): TGCAGCGTGTGTTCCCCCGACTCCAGCACAGATACGCAGTATTTT.